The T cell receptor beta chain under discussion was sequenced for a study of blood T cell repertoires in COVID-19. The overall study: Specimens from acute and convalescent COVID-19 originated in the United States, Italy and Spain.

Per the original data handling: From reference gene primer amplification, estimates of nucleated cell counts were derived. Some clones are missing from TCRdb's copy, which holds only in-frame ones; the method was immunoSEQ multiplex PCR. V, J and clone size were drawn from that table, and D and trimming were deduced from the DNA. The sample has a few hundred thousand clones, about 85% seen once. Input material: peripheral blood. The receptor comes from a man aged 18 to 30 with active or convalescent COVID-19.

CDR3 sequence: CASSLAGSGGAFF. Here the CDR3 DNA reads TGTGCCAGCAGCTTAGCGGGTTCGGGAGGAGCTTTCTTT. V gene TRBV7-8 combines with J gene TRBJ1-1; D unresolved. Germline V gives CDR1 SGHVS, CDR2 FQNEAQ. This CDR3 has 13 residues. The V end was cut by 0 bases, the J end by 10 bases, with 12 bases between. The full variable domain, completed using reference TRBV7-8 and TRBJ1-1, is GAGVSQSPRYKVAKRGQDVALRCDPISGHVSLFWYQQALGQGPEFLTYFQNEAQLDKSGLPSDRFFAERPEGSVSTLKIQRTQQEDSAVYLCASSLAGSGGAFFGQGTRLTVV.